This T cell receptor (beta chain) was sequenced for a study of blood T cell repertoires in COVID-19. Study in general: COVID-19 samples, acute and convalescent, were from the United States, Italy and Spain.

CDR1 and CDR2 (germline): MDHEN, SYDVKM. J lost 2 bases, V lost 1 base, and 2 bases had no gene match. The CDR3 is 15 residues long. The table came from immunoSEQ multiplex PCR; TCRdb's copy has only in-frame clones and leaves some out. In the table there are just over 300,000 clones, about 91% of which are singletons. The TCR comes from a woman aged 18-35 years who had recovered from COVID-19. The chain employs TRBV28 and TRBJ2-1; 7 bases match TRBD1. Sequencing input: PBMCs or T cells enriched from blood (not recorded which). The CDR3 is CASSLYRGTYNEQFF. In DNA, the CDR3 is TGTGCCAGCAGTTTATACAGGGGTACCTACAATGAGCAGTTCTTC.